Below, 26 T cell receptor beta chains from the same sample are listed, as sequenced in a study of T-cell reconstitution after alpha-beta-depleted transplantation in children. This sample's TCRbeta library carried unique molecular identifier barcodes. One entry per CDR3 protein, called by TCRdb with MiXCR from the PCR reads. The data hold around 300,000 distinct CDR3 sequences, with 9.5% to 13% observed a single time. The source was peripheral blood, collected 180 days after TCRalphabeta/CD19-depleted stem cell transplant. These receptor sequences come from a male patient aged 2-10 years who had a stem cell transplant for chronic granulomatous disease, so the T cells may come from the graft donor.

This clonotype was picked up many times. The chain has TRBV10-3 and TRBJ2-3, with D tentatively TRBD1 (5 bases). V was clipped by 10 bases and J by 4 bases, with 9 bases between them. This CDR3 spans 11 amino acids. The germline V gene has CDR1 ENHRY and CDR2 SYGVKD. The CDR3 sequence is CATGPADTQYF. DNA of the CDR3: TGTGCCACAGGGCCCGCAGATACGCAGTATTTT.

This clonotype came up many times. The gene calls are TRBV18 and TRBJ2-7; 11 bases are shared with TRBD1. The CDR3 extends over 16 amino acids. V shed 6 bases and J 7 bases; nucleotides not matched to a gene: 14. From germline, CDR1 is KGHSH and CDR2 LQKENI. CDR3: CASSRAGQGASREQYF. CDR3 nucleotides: TGTGCCAGCTCCCGTGCAGGACAGGGGGCCTCCAGGGAGCAGTACTTC.

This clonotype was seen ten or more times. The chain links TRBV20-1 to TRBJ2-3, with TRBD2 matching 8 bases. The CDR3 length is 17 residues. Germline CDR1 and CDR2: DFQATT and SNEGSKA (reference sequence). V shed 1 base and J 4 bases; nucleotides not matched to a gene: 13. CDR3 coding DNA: TGCAGTGCTAGAGGACAGAGAAAGCGGGGGAGATCAGATACGCAGTATTTT. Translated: CSARGQRKRGRSDTQYF.

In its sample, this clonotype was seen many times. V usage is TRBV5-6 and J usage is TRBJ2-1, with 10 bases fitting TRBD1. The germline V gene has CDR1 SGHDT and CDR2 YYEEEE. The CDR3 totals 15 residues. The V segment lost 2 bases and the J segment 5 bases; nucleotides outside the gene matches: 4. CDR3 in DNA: TGTGCCAGCAGCTTACCGGGACAGGGGCACAATGAGCAGTTCTTC. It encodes CASSLPGQGHNEQFF.

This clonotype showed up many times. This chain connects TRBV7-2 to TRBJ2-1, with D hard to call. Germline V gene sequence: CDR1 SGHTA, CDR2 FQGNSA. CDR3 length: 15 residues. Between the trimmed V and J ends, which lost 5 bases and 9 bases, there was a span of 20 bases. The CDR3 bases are TGTGCCAGCAGCCCCGGAACTTGGGGAACGGGTGAGCAGTTCTTC. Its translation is CASSPGTWGTGEQFF.

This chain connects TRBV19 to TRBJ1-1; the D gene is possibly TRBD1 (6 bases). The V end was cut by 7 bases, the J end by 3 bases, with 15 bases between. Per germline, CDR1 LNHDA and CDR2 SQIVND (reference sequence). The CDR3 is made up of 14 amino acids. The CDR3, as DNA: TGTGCCAGTAAAGCGACAGGAGGGGACACTGAAGCTTTCTTT. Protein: CASKATGGDTEAFF.

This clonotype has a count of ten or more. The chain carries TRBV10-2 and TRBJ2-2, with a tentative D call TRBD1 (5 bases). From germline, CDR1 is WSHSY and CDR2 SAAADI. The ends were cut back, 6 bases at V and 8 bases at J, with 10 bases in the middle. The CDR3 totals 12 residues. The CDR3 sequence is CASRDNGGELFF. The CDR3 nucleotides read TGCGCCAGCAGGGACAACGGGGGGGAGCTGTTTTTT.

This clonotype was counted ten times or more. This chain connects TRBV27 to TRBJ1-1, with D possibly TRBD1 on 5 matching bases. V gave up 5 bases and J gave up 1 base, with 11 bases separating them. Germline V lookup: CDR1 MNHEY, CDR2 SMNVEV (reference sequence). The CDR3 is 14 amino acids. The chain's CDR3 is CASSPPGGNTEAFF. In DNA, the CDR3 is TGTGCCAGCAGTCCCCCGGGGGGGAACACTGAAGCTTTCTTT.

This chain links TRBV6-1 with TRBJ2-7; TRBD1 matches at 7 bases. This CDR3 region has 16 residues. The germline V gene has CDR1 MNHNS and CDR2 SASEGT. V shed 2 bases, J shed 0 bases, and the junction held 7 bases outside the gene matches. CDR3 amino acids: CASSELTGNPSYEQYF. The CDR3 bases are TGTGCCAGCAGTGAACTGACAGGGAACCCCTCCTACGAGCAGTACTTC.

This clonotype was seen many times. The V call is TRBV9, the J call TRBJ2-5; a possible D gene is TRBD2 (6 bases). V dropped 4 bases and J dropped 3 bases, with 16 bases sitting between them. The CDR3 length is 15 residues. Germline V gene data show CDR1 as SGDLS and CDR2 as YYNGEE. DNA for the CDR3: TGTGCCAGCAGCACCCCCGAGGCGGGAAAAGAGACCCAGTACTTC. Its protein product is CASSTPEAGKETQYF.

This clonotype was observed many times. The CDR3 reads CSVDPTSGNANTGELFF. CDR3 nucleotides: TGCAGTGTAGATCCGACTAGCGGGAACGCGAACACCGGGGAGCTGTTTTTT. The chain uses TRBV20-1 and TRBJ2-2, with 11 bases lining up with TRBD2. This CDR3 region has 17 residues. Germline values: CDR1 DFQATT, CDR2 SNEGSKA (reference sequence). V lost 7 bases and J lost 0; bases outside the gene matches: 10.

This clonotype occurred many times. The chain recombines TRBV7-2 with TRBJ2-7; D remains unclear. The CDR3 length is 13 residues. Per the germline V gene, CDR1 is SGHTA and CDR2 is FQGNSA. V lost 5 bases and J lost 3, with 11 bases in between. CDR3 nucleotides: TGTGCCAGCAGCACACTACTCAGCTACGAGCAGTACTTC. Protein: CASSTLLSYEQYF.

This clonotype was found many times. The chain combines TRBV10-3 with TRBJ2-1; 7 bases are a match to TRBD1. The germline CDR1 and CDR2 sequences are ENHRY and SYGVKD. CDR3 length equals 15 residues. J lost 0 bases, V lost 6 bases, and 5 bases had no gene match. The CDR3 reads CAISQGVSSYNEQFF. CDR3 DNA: TGTGCCATCAGCCAGGGGGTGAGCTCCTACAATGAGCAGTTCTTC.

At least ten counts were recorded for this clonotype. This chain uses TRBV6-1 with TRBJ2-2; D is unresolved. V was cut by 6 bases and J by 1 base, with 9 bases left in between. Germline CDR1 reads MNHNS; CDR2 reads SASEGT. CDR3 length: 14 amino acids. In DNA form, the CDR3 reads TGTGCCAGCAGAAGGATCTTGAACACCGGGGAGCTGTTTTTT. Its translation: CASRRILNTGELFF.

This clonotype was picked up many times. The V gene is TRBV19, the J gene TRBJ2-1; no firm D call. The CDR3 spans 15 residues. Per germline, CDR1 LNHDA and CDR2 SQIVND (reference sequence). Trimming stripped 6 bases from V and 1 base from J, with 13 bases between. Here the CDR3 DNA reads TGTGCCAGTAGGGATCTCGTAAGGTCCTACAATGAGCAGTTCTTC. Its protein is CASRDLVRSYNEQFF.

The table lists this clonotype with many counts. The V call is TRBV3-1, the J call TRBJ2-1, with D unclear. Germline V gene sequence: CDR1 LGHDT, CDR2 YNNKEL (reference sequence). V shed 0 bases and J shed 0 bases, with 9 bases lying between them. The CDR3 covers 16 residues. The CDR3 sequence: CASSQETGPSYNEQFF. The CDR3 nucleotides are TGTGCCAGCAGCCAAGAGACTGGACCCTCCTACAATGAGCAGTTCTTC.

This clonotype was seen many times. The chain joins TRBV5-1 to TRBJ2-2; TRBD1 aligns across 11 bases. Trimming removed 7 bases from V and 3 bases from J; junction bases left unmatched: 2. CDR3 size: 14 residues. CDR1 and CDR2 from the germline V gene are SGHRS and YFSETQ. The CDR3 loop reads CASRGQGDTGELFF. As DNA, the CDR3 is TGCGCCAGCCGGGGACAGGGGGACACCGGGGAGCTGTTTTTT.

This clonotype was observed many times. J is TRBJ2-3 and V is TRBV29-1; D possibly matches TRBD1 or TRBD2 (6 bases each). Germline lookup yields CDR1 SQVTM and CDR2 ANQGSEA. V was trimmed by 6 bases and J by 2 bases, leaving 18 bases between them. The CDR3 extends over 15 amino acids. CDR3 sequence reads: CSVPSSGGSTDTQYF. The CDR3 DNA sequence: TGCAGCGTACCTAGTTCCGGGGGCTCCACAGATACGCAGTATTTT.

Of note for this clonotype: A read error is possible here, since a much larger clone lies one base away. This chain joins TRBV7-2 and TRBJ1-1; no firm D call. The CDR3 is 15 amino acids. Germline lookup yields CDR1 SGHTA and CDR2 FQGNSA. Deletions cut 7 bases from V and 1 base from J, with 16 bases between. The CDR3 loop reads CASTMAQVGNTEAFF. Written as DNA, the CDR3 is TGTGCCAGCACCATGGCTCAGGTGGGGAACACTGAAGCTTTCTTT.

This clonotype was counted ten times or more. CDR3 nucleotide sequence: TGCAGTGCCCAGCTAGCGGGGGAAGAGACCCAGTACTTC. It is translated as CSAQLAGEETQYF. The rearrangement uses TRBV20-1 and TRBJ2-5; 10 nucleotides match TRBD2. CDR3 size: 13 residues. Germline CDR1 reads DFQATT; CDR2 reads SNEGSKA (reference sequence). V lost 6 bases to trimming and J lost 3 bases; unmatched junction nucleotides: 4.

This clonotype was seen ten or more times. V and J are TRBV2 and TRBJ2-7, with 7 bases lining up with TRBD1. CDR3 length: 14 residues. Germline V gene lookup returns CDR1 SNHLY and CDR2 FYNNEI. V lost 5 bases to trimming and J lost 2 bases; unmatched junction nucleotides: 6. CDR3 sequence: CASSLTGFTYEQYF. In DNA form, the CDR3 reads TGTGCCAGCAGTTTGACAGGGTTTACCTACGAGCAGTACTTC.

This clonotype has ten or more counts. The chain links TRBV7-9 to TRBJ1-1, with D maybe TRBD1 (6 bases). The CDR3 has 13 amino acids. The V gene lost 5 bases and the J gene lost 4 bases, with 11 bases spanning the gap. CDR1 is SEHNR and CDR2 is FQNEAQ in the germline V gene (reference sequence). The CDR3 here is CASSRGLATEAFF. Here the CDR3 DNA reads TGTGCCAGCAGCCGGGGGCTGGCCACTGAAGCTTTCTTT.

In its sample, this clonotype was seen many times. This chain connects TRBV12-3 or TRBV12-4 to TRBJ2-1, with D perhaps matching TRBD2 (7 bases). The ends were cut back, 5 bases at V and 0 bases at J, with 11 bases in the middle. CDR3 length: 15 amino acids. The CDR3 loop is CASSRGAISYNEQFF. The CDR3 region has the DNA TGTGCCAGCAGTCGGGGGGCGATCTCCTACAATGAGCAGTTCTTC.

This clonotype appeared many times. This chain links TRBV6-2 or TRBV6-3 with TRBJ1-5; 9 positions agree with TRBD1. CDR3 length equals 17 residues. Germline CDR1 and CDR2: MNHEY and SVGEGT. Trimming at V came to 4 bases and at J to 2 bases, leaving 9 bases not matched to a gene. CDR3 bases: TGTGCCAGCAGTTTTGGGGACAGGGAAGGGGGCAATCAGCCCCAGCATTTT. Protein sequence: CASSFGDREGGNQPQHF.

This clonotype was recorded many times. This CDR3 reads CSASPPTGRDLYNEQFF. DNA of the CDR3: TGCAGTGCTAGTCCCCCGACAGGTAGAGACCTCTACAATGAGCAGTTCTTC. The rearrangement joins TRBV20-1 to TRBJ2-1, with D maybe TRBD1 (6 bases). Germline V gene lookup returns CDR1 DFQATT and CDR2 SNEGSKA (reference sequence). The V gene lost 3 bases and the J gene lost 3 bases, with 21 bases spanning the gap. The CDR3 contains 17 residues.

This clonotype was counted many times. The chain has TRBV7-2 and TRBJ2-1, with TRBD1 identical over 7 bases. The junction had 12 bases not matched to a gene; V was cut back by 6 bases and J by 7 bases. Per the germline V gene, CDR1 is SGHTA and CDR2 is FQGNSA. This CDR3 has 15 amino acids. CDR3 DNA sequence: TGTGCCAGCAGTCATCTCGGACAGGTGATAAATGAGCAGTTCTTC. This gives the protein CASSHLGQVINEQFF.